A single sample is the source of the 27 T cell receptor beta chains below, sequenced in a study of blood T cell repertoires in COVID-19. The method was immunoSEQ multiplex PCR; TCRdb's version includes in-frame clones alone and lacks a portion of them. This repertoire shows approximately 230,000 clones, about 89% found once; its top ten account for roughly 3.7%. The sequenced sample consisted of PBMCs or T cells enriched from blood (not recorded which). The origin of the receptors is a young woman who had recovered from COVID-19.

The V gene is TRBV11-3, the J gene TRBJ2-7, with 8 bases that match TRBD1. CDR3 length: 14 amino acids. CDR1 is SGHNT and CDR2 is YENEEA in the germline V gene. V trimming: 5 bases; J trimming: 3 bases; junction bases outside the gene matches: 6. CDR3 sequence (DNA): TGTGCCAGCAGCGCACAGGGGGATCTCTACGAGCAGTACTTC. Protein product: CASSAQGDLYEQYF.

The rearrangement links TRBV10-3 to TRBJ2-5; a weak D match, TRBD1 (6 bases). V dropped 9 bases and J dropped 5 bases, with 7 bases sitting between them. From germline, CDR1 is ENHRY and CDR2 SYGVKD. The CDR3 extends over 10 amino acids. CDR3 DNA: TGTGCCATGGGGGCGGAGACCCAGTACTTC. It yields the protein CAMGAETQYF.

Only a few counts were recorded for this clone. This rearrangement joins TRBV30 to TRBJ2-5, with TRBD2 matching 8 bases. V dropped 2 bases and J dropped 3; count of bases not matched to a gene: 2. Germline CDR1 GTSNPN, CDR2 SVGIG (reference sequence). This CDR3 region has 13 residues. CDR3 bases: TGTGCCTGGAGTCCAGCGGGAGAAGAGACCCAGTACTTC. Its protein product is CAWSPAGEETQYF.

The V gene is TRBV10-3, the J gene TRBJ2-7, with TRBD2 matching 7 bases. The germline gives CDR1 ENHRY, CDR2 SYGVKD. This CDR3 contains 16 residues. The junction had 13 bases not matched to a gene; V was cut back by 6 bases and J by 2 bases. CDR3 loop: CAIRREPGRQAYEQYF. CDR3 sequence (DNA): TGTGCCATCAGGCGGGAGCCTGGACGCCAAGCCTACGAGCAGTACTTC.

The rearrangement uses TRBV5-4 and TRBJ1-2, with D possibly being TRBD1 (6 bases). The CDR3 loop spans 14 amino acids. The V and J ends lost 0 bases and 4 bases respectively, with 10 bases between them. Germline CDR1 reads SGHNT; CDR2 reads YYREEE (reference sequence). CDR3 DNA: TGTGCCAGCAGCTTGGGGCAGGACAGCTATGGCTACACCTTC. Translating it yields CASSLGQDSYGYTF.

The rearrangement joins TRBV24-1 to TRBJ2-1; 8 nucleotides agree with TRBD2. The germline V gene encodes CDR1 KGHDR and CDR2 SFDVKD. This CDR3 spans 18 amino acids. V shed 3 bases and J 9 bases; nucleotides not matched to a gene: 18. CDR3 sequence (DNA): TGTGCCACCAGTGATCTCCGACGGGGGACTAGTGGGCTCGGTGAGCAGTTCTTC. It is translated as CATSDLRRGTSGLGEQFF.

The rearrangement uses TRBV27 and TRBJ1-1, with 10 nucleotides matching TRBD1. The germline CDR1 and CDR2 sequences are MNHEY and SMNVEV (reference sequence). The junction had 8 bases not matched to a gene; V was cut back by 4 bases and J by 12 bases. The CDR3 is 13 amino acids. The CDR3 loop reads CASSYSTGGITFF. The CDR3 nucleotides are TGTGCCAGCAGTTACTCGACAGGGGGCATAACTTTCTTT.

The V call is TRBV19, the J call TRBJ1-4; D call uncertain. CDR1 and CDR2 (germline): LNHDA, SQIVND (reference sequence). Trimming took 9 bases from V and 8 from J, leaving 16 bases between them. This CDR3 spans 13 amino acids. The CDR3 nucleotides are TGTGCCAGCAACAAGGTCGGCGGGGAAAAACTGTTTTTT. This gives the protein CASNKVGGEKLFF.

The chain combines TRBV3-1 (or the pseudogene TRBV3-2) with TRBJ1-1; no clear D. The CDR3 covers 13 residues. The germline V gene has CDR1 LGHDT and CDR2 YNNKEL (reference sequence). V dropped 4 bases and J dropped 0 bases, with 6 bases sitting between them. Here the CDR3 DNA reads TGTGCCAGCAGCCGAGACATGAACACTGAAGCTTTCTTT. It encodes CASSRDMNTEAFF.

The chain combines TRBV4-1 with TRBJ1-2, with D hard to call. CDR3 length equals 17 residues. Germline CDR1 and CDR2: MGHRA and YSYEKL. V was clipped by 1 base and J by 0 bases, with 15 bases between them. The CDR3 DNA reads TGCGCCAGCAGCCAAGGGGTAGGTGTGCTAGCTAACTATGGCTACACCTTC. The encoded protein is CASSQGVGVLANYGYTF.

J is TRBJ1-1 and V is TRBV4-3; 12 nucleotides agree with TRBD1. Germline V gene data show CDR1 as LGHNA and CDR2 as YSLEER. CDR3 length: 13 residues. Trimming removed 11 bases from V and 6 bases from J; junction bases left unmatched: 7. The CDR3: CAGGGQGAPEAFF. The CDR3 DNA is TGCGCCGGGGGGGGACAGGGGGCCCCTGAAGCTTTCTTT.

The chain couples TRBV4-2 to TRBJ1-1, with D tentatively TRBD1 (5 bases). From germline, CDR1 is LGHNA and CDR2 YNFKEQ. The germline V and J ends were trimmed by 1 base and 5 bases, with 17 bases remaining between them. This CDR3 region has 16 residues. The CDR3 DNA reads as TGTGCCAGCAGCCAAGGTTTTGGGGGGGATTGGACTGAAGCTTTCTTT. As protein: CASSQGFGGDWTEAFF.

The CDR3 nucleotides read TGTGCCAGCTCTACTACAGGGTATAATCAGCCCCAGCATTTT. This codes for CASSTTGYNQPQHF. The J gene is TRBJ1-5, the V gene TRBV27; D is perhaps TRBD1 (6 bases). The CDR3 covers 14 residues. Per germline, CDR1 MNHEY and CDR2 SMNVEV (reference sequence). V lost 8 bases to trimming and J lost 4 bases, with 15 bases between them.

This chain joins TRBV19 and TRBJ1-1; TRBD1 matches 8 bases. This CDR3 has 14 amino acids. The V segment lost 2 bases and the J segment 4 bases; nucleotides outside the gene matches: 3. Germline V gene sequence: CDR1 LNHDA, CDR2 SQIVND (reference sequence). Here the CDR3 reads CASSIRQGTTEAFF. CDR3 DNA sequence: TGTGCCAGTAGTATAAGACAGGGGACCACTGAAGCTTTCTTT.

This clone was detected once. The chain has TRBV6-2 or TRBV6-3 and TRBJ2-3; 9 nucleotides match TRBD1. The CDR3 is 15 residues long. In germline, CDR1 is MNHEY, CDR2 SVGEGT. After removal of 6 bases from V and 5 bases from J, the junction contained 9 bases not matched to a gene. CDR3 region: CASSWNRGRLDTQYF. CDR3 in DNA: TGTGCCAGCAGCTGGAACAGGGGGCGCTTAGATACGCAGTATTTT.

J is TRBJ2-1 and V is TRBV27, with 7 bases identical to TRBD1. The V gene end was trimmed by 5 bases and the J gene end by 3 bases; junction bases not matched to a gene: 19. CDR3 size: 19 residues. CDR1 is MNHEY, CDR2 SMNVEV, per germline (reference sequence). CDR3 nucleotides: TGTGCCAGCAGTAATATTTTCCGGGACCGGGACAGAGTCTACAATGAGCAGTTCTTC. It translates to CASSNIFRDRDRVYNEQFF.

Turning to this clone: Other DNA sequences in the sample encode the same CDR3. The chain is built from TRBV15 and TRBJ2-7; D is unclear. CDR1 is LNHNV, CDR2 YYDKDF, per germline (reference sequence). The V end was cut by 0 bases, the J end by 4 bases, with 10 bases between. This CDR3 comprises 14 residues. The DNA of the CDR3 is TGTGCCACCAGCAGAGATAGAGGTGGGTACGAGCAGTACTTC. Its translation is CATSRDRGGYEQYF.

The V and J genes are TRBV28 and TRBJ1-5; 9 bases are a match to TRBD1. The V gene's germline CDR1 is MDHEN and CDR2 SYDVKM. The junction had 3 bases not matched to a gene; V was cut back by 6 bases and J by 6 bases. CDR3 length equals 13 residues. CDR3 nucleotides: TGTGCCAGCAGGACAGGGGGGGGTCAGCCCCAGCATTTT. Its protein is CASRTGGGQPQHF.

V usage is TRBV28 and J usage is TRBJ1-5; 7 nucleotides line up with TRBD1. Trimming at V came to 6 bases and at J to 3 bases, leaving 11 bases not matched to a gene. The CDR3 is 16 residues long. Germline assignment: CDR1 MDHEN and CDR2 SYDVKM. CDR3 nucleotides: TGTGCCAGCAGCCCCGCGGGACAGACTTTCAATCAGCCCCAGCATTTT. This translates into CASSPAGQTFNQPQHF.

The CDR3 region has the DNA TGTGCCAGTAGTATCGGTCAGGTCCCCTTCGCGGATACGCAGTATTTT. Amino acids: CASSIGQVPFADTQYF. The V and J genes are TRBV19 and TRBJ2-3; no firm D call. The CDR3 spans 16 residues. CDR1 and CDR2 from the germline V gene are LNHDA and SQIVND (reference sequence). V was clipped by 3 bases and J by 6 bases, with 19 bases between them.

The chain combines TRBV4-3 with TRBJ1-3, with TRBD1 as a possible D gene (5 bases). Germline lookup yields CDR1 LGHNA and CDR2 YSLEER. Trimming removed 0 bases from V and 0 bases from J, with 12 bases in between. The CDR3 sequence is 17 residues long. This CDR3 is CASSQDSGVSSGNTIYF. DNA of the CDR3: TGCGCCAGCAGCCAAGATTCGGGGGTAAGCTCTGGAAACACCATATATTTT.

The V gene is TRBV3-1 (or the pseudogene TRBV3-2), the J gene TRBJ1-2, with 7 bases lining up with TRBD1. After removal of 3 bases from V and 6 bases from J, the junction contained 4 bases not matched to a gene. There are 13 residues in the CDR3. The germline gives CDR1 LGHDT, CDR2 YNNKEL (reference sequence). CDR3 in amino acids: CASSQVTGNGYTF. CDR3 bases: TGTGCCAGCAGCCAGGTGACAGGGAATGGCTACACCTTC.

V is TRBV10-3 and J is TRBJ1-5, with 8 bases identical to TRBD1. The ends lost 3 bases at V and 11 bases at J; junction bases unmatched: 15. The CDR3 totals 16 residues. The germline gives CDR1 ENHRY, CDR2 SYGVKD. The CDR3 loop is CAISDLPDRGTSSQHF. The CDR3 bases are TGTGCCATCAGTGACCTACCCGACAGGGGAACATCGTCCCAGCATTTT.

This rearrangement joins TRBV11-1 to TRBJ2-5, with 11 bases lining up with TRBD1. The CDR3 spans 16 residues. J gave up 3 bases and V 6 bases, and 9 bases lay outside the gene matches. The germline CDR1 and CDR2 sequences are SGHAT and FQDESV (reference sequence). CDR3 nucleotide sequence: TGTGCCAGCAGGGCCGGGACAGGGGGATGGAAAGAGACCCAGTACTTC. It specifies CASRAGTGGWKETQYF. The complete variable domain, with remaining parts taken from reference TRBV11-1 and TRBJ2-5, reads EAEVAQSPRYKITEKSQAVAFWCDPISGHATLYWYRQILGQGPELLVQFQDESVVDDSQLPKDRFSAERLKGVDSTLKIQPAELGDSAMYLCASRAGTGGWKETQYFGPGTRLLVL.

CDR3 coding DNA: TGCGCCAGCAGCTTCCCTAGCGGGAGCGGCGAGCAGTACTTC. Translating gives CASSFPSGSGEQYF. V and J are TRBV5-1 and TRBJ2-7, with 10 bases aligning to TRBD2. V was clipped by 2 bases and J by 6 bases; unmatched bases: 5. This CDR3 contains 14 residues. CDR1 and CDR2 (germline): SGHRS, YFSETQ.

This chain joins TRBV13 and TRBJ2-1; the D gene is possibly TRBD1 (6 bases). The CDR3 is 14 amino acids. V was shortened by 5 bases and J by 6 bases, with 14 bases between the two germline ends. Germline V gives CDR1 PRHDT, CDR2 FYEKMQ (reference sequence). The DNA of the CDR3 is TGTGCCAGCAGCCCACCCGGACAGTTCAATGAGCAGTTCTTC. This codes for CASSPPGQFNEQFF.

The genes are TRBV5-4 and TRBJ2-3; 8 bases line up with TRBD1. V was clipped by 3 bases and J by 1 base; unmatched bases: 1. The V gene's germline CDR1 is SGHNT and CDR2 YYREEE (reference sequence). The CDR3 sequence is 14 residues long. CDR3: CASSWGQGTDTQYF. The CDR3 DNA follows: TGTGCCAGCAGCTGGGGACAGGGCACAGATACGCAGTATTTT.